This entry lists 32 T cell receptor beta chains sequenced from one sample in a study of blood T cell repertoires in COVID-19. Some clones are missing from TCRdb's copy, which holds only in-frame ones; the method was immunoSEQ multiplex PCR. The sample carries over 200,000 clones, roughly 90% recorded once. The source material was PBMCs or T cells enriched from blood (not recorded which). Source of these receptors: a woman aged 25 to 39 who had been exposed to COVID-19.

The CDR3 loop is CASSPDRRNYGYTF. CDR3 DNA sequence: TGTGCCAGCTCACCGGACAGGAGAAACTATGGCTACACCTTC. The chain recombines TRBV18 with TRBJ1-2; 7 positions match TRBD1. The CDR3 is 14 amino acids. Germline loops: CDR1 KGHSH, CDR2 LQKENI. With 3 bases clipped from V and 2 bases from J, the junction kept 3 bases outside the gene matches.

The rearrangement links TRBV11-2 to TRBJ1-1; a weak D match, TRBD1 (6 bases). The CDR3 extends over 14 amino acids. Deletions cut 5 bases from V and 0 bases from J, with 10 bases between. The germline V gene has CDR1 SGHAT and CDR2 FQNNGV. The CDR3 spells CASSLGGLNTEAFF. In nucleotides, the CDR3 is TGTGCCAGCAGCCTAGGGGGGCTGAACACTGAAGCTTTCTTT.

The chain joins TRBV5-6 to TRBJ2-3, with 8 bases aligning to TRBD1. Germline loops: CDR1 SGHDT, CDR2 YYEEEE. This CDR3 is 14 amino acids long. V was pared by 4 bases and J by 8 bases, with 9 bases of the junction left unmatched. Here the CDR3 reads CASSKGQGEGTQYF. The CDR3 DNA is TGTGCCAGCAGCAAAGGACAGGGAGAGGGTACGCAGTATTTT. Based on the CDR3 plus reference TRBV5-6 and TRBJ2-3, the full variable domain is DAGVTQSPTHLIKTRGQQVTLRCSPKSGHDTVSWYQQALGQGPQFIFQYYEEEERQRGNFPDRFSGHQFPNYSSELNVNALLLGDSALYLCASSKGQGEGTQYFGPGTRLTVL.

This sequence joins TRBV27 and TRBJ2-1; D is perhaps TRBD1 (6 bases). Germline V gene sequence: CDR1 MNHEY, CDR2 SMNVEV (reference sequence). Trimming took 2 bases from V and 7 from J, leaving 18 bases between them. The CDR3 consists of 16 residues. The CDR3 nucleotides read TGTGCCAGCAGTTTAGCCCCCCCGGGACAAGATAATGAGCAGTTCTTC. It specifies CASSLAPPGQDNEQFF.

The rearrangement uses TRBV9 and TRBJ1-1; D remains unclear. Between the trimmed V and J ends, which lost 3 bases and 1 base, there was a span of 4 bases. CDR1 SGDLS and CDR2 YYNGEE come from the germline V gene. This CDR3 is 12 amino acids long. As DNA, the CDR3 is TGTGCCAGCAGCGCCAGGAACACTGAAGCTTTCTTT. Translating it yields CASSARNTEAFF.

This chain joins TRBV2 and TRBJ1-5; TRBD1 agrees at 7 bases. Per germline, CDR1 SNHLY and CDR2 FYNNEI. The CDR3 is made up of 15 amino acids. The ends lost 6 bases at V and 6 bases at J; junction bases unmatched: 11. The CDR3 nucleotides read TGTGCCAGCAGCGGAACAGGGGTACGAGGTCAGCCCCAGCATTTT. The encoded protein is CASSGTGVRGQPQHF. The whole variable domain, remainder taken from reference TRBV2 and TRBJ1-5, is EPEVTQTPSHQVTQMGQEVILRCVPISNHLYFYWYRQILGQKVEFLVSFYNNEISEKSEIFDDQFSVERPDGSNFTLKIRSTKLEDSAMYFCASSGTGVRGQPQHFGDGTRLSIL.

The chain recombines TRBV2 with TRBJ1-2; the D gene is possibly TRBD1 (6 bases). The CDR3 is 11 amino acids. Germline values: CDR1 SNHLY, CDR2 FYNNEI. V was shortened by 6 bases and J by 8 bases, with 10 bases between the two germline ends. Written as DNA, the CDR3 is TGTGCCAGCAGACAGGGTGGAGGCTACACCTTC. It yields the protein CASRQGGGYTF.

J is TRBJ2-1 and V is TRBV3-1 (or the pseudogene TRBV3-2); 12 bases match TRBD2. Germline CDR1 and CDR2: LGHDT and YNNKEL (reference sequence). V was clipped by 1 base and J by 9 bases; unmatched bases: 13. The CDR3 runs 18 residues. CDR3 protein: CASSQVLAGGGSRAEQFF. CDR3 bases: TGTGCCAGCAGCCAAGTACTAGCGGGGGGTGGATCCCGGGCTGAGCAGTTCTTC.

The chain combines TRBV7-2 with TRBJ1-1; tentatively, D is TRBD1 (5 bases). CDR3 length equals 13 residues. V was clipped by 5 bases and J by 4 bases, with 11 bases between them. Germline loops: CDR1 SGHTA, CDR2 FQGNSA. The CDR3 sequence is CASSRMGGTEAFF. The DNA of the CDR3 is TGTGCCAGCAGCAGGATGGGGGGCACTGAAGCTTTCTTT.

The rearrangement links TRBV9 to TRBJ1-2; TRBD1 agrees at 9 bases. The J segment lost 8 bases and the V segment lost 4 bases, leaving 6 bases of the junction unmatched. The CDR3 has 13 amino acids. Germline loops: CDR1 SGDLS, CDR2 YYNGEE. CDR3 sequence reads: CASSPGQGQGYTF. CDR3 bases: TGTGCCAGCAGCCCTGGACAGGGGCAGGGCTACACCTTC.

The genes are TRBV5-1 and TRBJ1-1, with a possible D match to TRBD1 (5 bases). Germline V lookup: CDR1 SGHRS, CDR2 YFSETQ. The CDR3 consists of 17 residues. Trimming stripped 3 bases from V and 3 bases from J, with 21 bases between. The CDR3, as DNA: TGCGCCAGCAGCTCTGGAAGTCTTAGACGGGGGGACACTGAAGCTTTCTTT. Translating it yields CASSSGSLRRGDTEAFF.

The rearrangement links TRBV6-1 to TRBJ2-7; 7 bases agree with TRBD2. Germline V gene lookup returns CDR1 MNHNS and CDR2 SASEGT. CDR3 length: 15 amino acids. J lost 1 base, V lost 1 base, and 4 bases had no gene match. CDR3 in amino acids: CASSEGRGVSYEQYF. The CDR3 DNA reads as TGTGCCAGCAGTGAAGGACGGGGGGTTTCCTACGAGCAGTACTTC.

This clone was seen a handful of times. V and J are TRBV2 and TRBJ1-5, with D perhaps matching TRBD1 (6 bases). Trimming removed 6 bases from V and 0 bases from J, with 9 bases in between. Germline V CDR1 and CDR2: SNHLY, FYNNEI. This CDR3 comprises 14 residues. CDR3 amino acids: CASRRTDSNQPQHF. The CDR3 coding sequence is TGTGCCAGCAGGCGGACAGATAGCAATCAGCCCCAGCATTTT.

This chain uses TRBV2 with TRBJ1-5, with D perhaps matching TRBD1 (5 bases). This CDR3 comprises 13 residues. In germline, CDR1 is SNHLY, CDR2 FYNNEI. The ends were cut back, 6 bases at V and 5 bases at J, with 11 bases in the middle. As DNA, the CDR3 is TGTGCCAGCAGGGGGGGTGGGGATCAGCCCCAGCATTTT. Protein sequence: CASRGGGDQPQHF. Using reference TRBV2 and TRBJ1-5 for the parts outside the CDR3, the full variable domain is EPEVTQTPSHQVTQMGQEVILRCVPISNHLYFYWYRQILGQKVEFLVSFYNNEISEKSEIFDDQFSVERPDGSNFTLKIRSTKLEDSAMYFCASRGGGDQPQHFGDGTRLSIL.

This clone was observed a few times. The gene calls are TRBV2 and TRBJ1-6, with TRBD1 matching over 7 bases. The CDR3 spans 15 residues. The junction had 4 bases not matched to a gene; V was cut back by 3 bases and J by 5 bases. Germline V gives CDR1 SNHLY, CDR2 FYNNEI. The CDR3 is CASSEQGQNNSPLHF. CDR3 coding DNA: TGTGCCAGCAGTGAGCAGGGACAGAATAATTCACCCCTCCACTTT.

This clone was counted only a few times. The CDR3 nucleotides are TGTGCCAGCAACCGACAGGGGAGGAACTATGGCTACACCTTC. It is translated as CASNRQGRNYGYTF. The chain recombines TRBV27 with TRBJ1-2; TRBD1 agrees at 8 bases. Germline CDR1 reads MNHEY; CDR2 reads SMNVEV (reference sequence). The CDR3 runs to 14 residues. Trimming at V came to 7 bases and at J to 2 bases, leaving 6 bases not matched to a gene.

A single count supports this clone. The chain combines TRBV7-9 with TRBJ1-3, with D possibly matching TRBD1 (5 bases). The CDR3 contains 14 residues. Per the germline V gene, CDR1 is SEHNR and CDR2 is FQNEAQ (reference sequence). V was cut by 5 bases and J by 2 bases, with 10 bases left in between. The CDR3 DNA follows: TGTGCCAGCAGCCGGGGAGGGGCTGGAAACACCATATATTTT. Amino acid sequence: CASSRGGAGNTIYF.

The chain carries TRBV24-1 and TRBJ1-4; D possibly corresponds to TRBD1 (6 bases). V lost 6 bases and J 0 bases, leaving 10 bases between the germline ends. CDR1 is KGHDR and CDR2 is SFDVKD in the germline V gene. The length of the CDR3 is 15 residues. The CDR3 reads CATSQGRTTNEKLFF. CDR3 DNA sequence: TGTGCCACCAGTCAGGGGCGTACAACTAATGAAAAACTGTTTTTT.

The chain recombines TRBV7-9 with TRBJ1-6; 11 bases are a match to TRBD1. V shed 4 bases and J 10 bases; nucleotides not matched to a gene: 9. The CDR3 loop spans 16 amino acids. The germline gives CDR1 SEHNR, CDR2 FQNEAQ (reference sequence). In DNA form, the CDR3 reads TGTGCCAGCAGCTCCACGACGGGGACAGGGGGATCACCCCTCCACTTT. Translated, it gives CASSSTTGTGGSPLHF.

The rearrangement links TRBV5-1 to TRBJ1-5; 9 nucleotides agree with TRBD1. V lost 4 bases and J lost 2; bases outside the gene matches: 4. This CDR3 has 15 amino acids. Germline V gene sequence: CDR1 SGHRS, CDR2 YFSETQ. CDR3 DNA sequence: TGCGCCAGCAGCCTCACAGGGGGCGGCAATCAGCCCCAGCATTTT. This encodes CASSLTGGGNQPQHF.

This clone came up a few times. This chain links TRBV5-1 with TRBJ1-1, with D maybe TRBD1 (6 bases). CDR1 is SGHRS and CDR2 is YFSETQ in the germline V gene. Trimming left V 4 bases short and J 6 bases short, with 16 bases between. This CDR3 has 14 residues. CDR3 loop: CASSPPGHHPEAFF. The CDR3 nucleotides are TGCGCCAGCAGCCCTCCGGGACACCACCCTGAAGCTTTCTTT.

CDR3 sequence reads: CSVRTGRNIQYF. The CDR3 DNA sequence: TGCAGCGTGCGGACAGGGCGGAACATTCAGTACTTC. The chain couples TRBV29-1 to TRBJ2-4, with TRBD1 matching 8 bases. Germline V gives CDR1 SQVTM, CDR2 ANQGSEA. Trimming removed 6 bases from V and 7 bases from J; junction bases left unmatched: 5. The CDR3 runs 12 residues.

The chain has TRBV3-1 (or the pseudogene TRBV3-2) and TRBJ2-1; D might be TRBD2 (7 bases). This CDR3 region has 14 residues. V was cut by 4 bases and J by 9 bases, with 16 bases left in between. From germline, CDR1 is LGHDT and CDR2 YNNKEL (reference sequence). CDR3 in DNA: TGTGCCAGCAGCCTAATTCGAGGGGGGGCTGAGCAGTTCTTC. This encodes CASSLIRGGAEQFF.

V usage is TRBV5-4 and J usage is TRBJ1-2, with D unclear. CDR1 and CDR2 (germline): SGHNT, YYREEE (reference sequence). V was pared by 0 bases and J by 7 bases, with 13 bases between. This CDR3 has 14 amino acids. The CDR3 coding sequence is TGTGCCAGCAGCTTGGACCCAAACCGGGGTGGCTACACCTTC. Translating gives CASSLDPNRGGYTF. Full variable domain (missing parts from reference TRBV5-4 and TRBJ1-2): ETGVTQSPTHLIKTRGQQVTLRCSSQSGHNTVSWYQQALGQGPQFIFQYYREEENGRGNFPPRFSGLQFPNYSSELNVNALELDDSALYLCASSLDPNRGGYTFGSGTRLTVV.

V usage is TRBV11-3 and J usage is TRBJ1-1; weak D call: TRBD1 (6 bases). The CDR3 has 14 residues. V was pared by 3 bases and J by 4 bases, with 12 bases between. Germline loops: CDR1 SGHNT, CDR2 YENEEA. CDR3 amino acids: CASSFGTGSTEAFF. For the CDR3, the DNA is TGTGCCAGCAGCTTCGGTACAGGGAGCACTGAAGCTTTCTTT.

This rearrangement joins TRBV28 to TRBJ1-4, with D perhaps matching TRBD1 (5 bases). CDR1 and CDR2 (germline): MDHEN, SYDVKM. Trimming took off 4 bases at V and 8 bases at J, with 11 bases between the two ends. The CDR3 covers 13 residues. The CDR3 nucleotides are TGTGCCAGCAGTTCATCAGGGAAGGAAAAACTGTTTTTT. It translates to CASSSSGKEKLFF.

This clone has ten or more counts. The gene calls are TRBV5-6 and TRBJ1-1; D may be TRBD1 (5 bases). The V end lost 6 bases, the J end lost 2 bases, and 14 bases lay between the germline ends. The CDR3 covers 14 residues. CDR1 and CDR2 (germline): SGHDT, YYEEEE. The CDR3 spells CASKTVSGNTEAFF. CDR3 nucleotide sequence: TGTGCCAGCAAGACAGTTTCTGGTAACACTGAAGCTTTCTTT.

This chain links TRBV7-9 with TRBJ1-1, with D unresolved. The CDR3 has 14 amino acids. Trimming left V 3 bases short and J 0 bases short, with 8 bases between. The V gene's germline CDR1 is SEHNR and CDR2 FQNEAQ (reference sequence). As DNA, the CDR3 is TGTGCCAGCAGCTTTGCAGGATTGAACACTGAAGCTTTCTTT. Protein: CASSFAGLNTEAFF.

The chain combines TRBV6-1 with TRBJ1-2, with D tentatively TRBD1 (6 bases). Germline values: CDR1 MNHNS, CDR2 SASEGT. The CDR3 covers 14 residues. Between the trimmed V and J ends, which lost 3 bases and 4 bases, there was a span of 12 bases. The CDR3 region is CASSEPGGPYGYTF. In nucleotides, the CDR3 is TGTGCCAGCAGTGAGCCCGGGGGGCCCTATGGCTACACCTTC.

The gene calls are TRBV3-1 (or the pseudogene TRBV3-2) and TRBJ1-5, with D unresolved. Between the trimmed V and J ends, which lost 1 base and 7 bases, there was a span of 8 bases. This CDR3 spans 13 amino acids. Germline CDR1 and CDR2: LGHDT and YNNKEL (reference sequence). The CDR3 region has the DNA TGTGCCAGCAGCCAAGGATTCGGGCAGCCCCAGCATTTT. Amino acid sequence: CASSQGFGQPQHF.

The chain couples TRBV5-6 to TRBJ2-3, with 9 bases lining up with TRBD1. Unmatched junction bases numbered 9, after V lost 0 bases and J lost 4 bases. This CDR3 region has 17 residues. Germline V gene data show CDR1 as SGHDT and CDR2 as YYEEEE. CDR3 bases: TGTGCCAGCAGCTTGGACCCCGGGACAGGGTCCCCAGATACGCAGTATTTT. It yields the protein CASSLDPGTGSPDTQYF.

The J gene is TRBJ2-1, the V gene TRBV5-1; the match to TRBD2 covers 9 bases. The length of the CDR3 is 17 residues. V was pared by 7 bases and J by 0 bases, with 11 bases of the junction left unmatched. Germline V gene sequence: CDR1 SGHRS, CDR2 YFSETQ. The chain's CDR3 is CASGLLAGSSSYNEQFF. As DNA, the CDR3 is TGCGCCAGCGGTCTCCTAGCGGGGTCTAGCTCCTACAATGAGCAGTTCTTC.